The 30 T cell receptor beta chains presented below share a single source sample, sequenced in a study of breast tumors, draining lymph nodes, adjacent tissues. Breast cancer patients provided tissue from their axillary draining lymph nodes. TCRdb re-called the multiplex PCR reads through MiXCR, storing one row per CDR3 protein. This table holds about 140,000 distinct CDR3 sequences, less than 35% found once. Sequenced: axillary lymph node tissue. The origin of the receptors is a female donor with breast cancer. Some clones in this sample may be carry-over from other donors' samples.

This clonotype was counted many times. The rearrangement links TRBV7-9 to TRBJ2-7; D perhaps matches TRBD2 (7 bases). Germline V gives CDR1 SEHNR, CDR2 FQNEAQ (reference sequence). V gave up 5 bases and J gave up 5 bases, with 13 bases separating them. The CDR3 has 13 amino acids. The CDR3 spells CASSAGALNEQYV. The CDR3 DNA reads TGTGCCAGCAGCGCGGGGGCGCTGAACGAGCAGTACGTC.

The table lists this clonotype with many counts. The chain uses TRBV28 and TRBJ1-5, with no clear D. Germline assignment: CDR1 MDHEN and CDR2 SYDVKM. Trimming pared 7 bases from V and 3 bases from J, leaving 7 bases between. The CDR3 covers 12 residues. In nucleotides, the CDR3 is TGTGCCAGCAAGGATTCCAATCAGCCCCAGCATTTT. This encodes CASKDSNQPQHF.

This clonotype was counted ten times or more. The chain is built from TRBV29-1 and TRBJ1-4; 7 bases line up with TRBD1. This CDR3 comprises 14 residues. V lost 4 bases and J lost 3; bases outside the gene matches: 5. CDR1 is SQVTM and CDR2 is ANQGSEA in the germline V gene. The CDR3 DNA reads TGCAGCGTTGCACTCAGGGGGTCTAATGAAAAACTGTTTTTT. This gives the protein CSVALRGSNEKLFF.

The table lists this clonotype with a few counts. Since a much larger clone is just one base distant, this may be a read error. The chain has TRBV7-8 and TRBJ2-1; a weak D match, TRBD1 (6 bases). The CDR3 spans 18 residues. Looked up from germline, CDR1 is SGHVS and CDR2 is FQNEAQ. CDR3 sequence: CASSLGTVLRGGNNEQLF. DNA of the CDR3: TGTGCCAGCAGCTTAGGGACAGTGCTTCGAGGTGGCAACAATGAGCAGCTCTTC.

This clonotype was seen more than once but under ten times. Just one base apart from a much larger clone, this may be a read error. The chain has TRBV6-6 and TRBJ1-5; the match to TRBD1 covers 8 bases. Looked up from germline, CDR1 is MNHNY and CDR2 is SVGAGI (reference sequence). The CDR3 length is 15 residues. J lost 2 bases, V lost 6 bases, and 6 bases had no gene match. CDR3 in DNA: TGTGCCAGCAGGCATGGACAGGGAGGCAATCAGCCCCAGCATTTT. This codes for CASRHGQGGNQPQHF.

Only a few counts were recorded for this clonotype. The genes are TRBV30 and TRBJ1-1; D is unclear. V dropped 0 bases and J dropped 1 base, with 9 bases sitting between them. This CDR3 is 14 amino acids long. Germline V gene sequence: CDR1 GTSNPN, CDR2 SVGIG (reference sequence). Written as DNA, the CDR3 is TGTGCCTGGAGTGTACCGCCAGCGAACACTGAAGCTTTCTTT. Amino acid sequence: CAWSVPPANTEAFF.

This clonotype was picked up a small number of times. The junction differs from germline at one of its ends, possibly a read error. V is TRBV11-2 and J is TRBJ2-1; 7 positions agree with TRBD1. This CDR3 has 15 residues. Germline V gene data show CDR1 as SGHAT and CDR2 as FQNNGV. The CDR3 DNA sequence: TGTGCCAGCAGCTTGGGGGACAGCTCCTACAATGAGCAGCTCTTC. It codes for CASSLGDSSYNEQLF.

This clonotype was seen at least ten times. V usage is TRBV18 and J usage is TRBJ2-3; no firm D call. V gave up 0 bases and J gave up 0 bases, with 1 base separating them. The germline gives CDR1 KGHSH, CDR2 LQKENI. This CDR3 region has 13 residues. Here the CDR3 DNA reads TGTGCCAGCTCACCACCAAGCACAGATACGCAGTATTTT. Protein: CASSPPSTDTQYF.

This clonotype has ten or more counts. V and J are TRBV9 and TRBJ1-3, with TRBD1 matching over 7 bases. With V trimmed by 3 bases and J by 6 bases, 6 bases remained unmatched. Per the germline V gene, CDR1 is SGDLS and CDR2 is YYNGEE. CDR3 length: 14 amino acids. The CDR3 nucleotides read TGTGCCAGCAGCGAGGGACAGTGGGCAAACACCATATATTTT. It encodes CASSEGQWANTIYF.

The chain links TRBV12-3 or TRBV12-4 to TRBJ1-4; 7 nucleotides match TRBD1. This CDR3 has 16 amino acids. The V and J ends lost 1 base and 13 bases, in that order; junction bases with no gene match: 15. DNA for the CDR3: TGTGCCAGCAGTTTAGGGACGGGACAGCTTCAAAGCGGACTGTTTTTT. Protein product: CASSLGTGQLQSGLFF.

The chain is built from TRBV7-2 and TRBJ1-4; possibly TRBD1 for D (6 bases). V dropped 4 bases and J dropped 2 bases, with 11 bases sitting between them. The CDR3 consists of 15 residues. Per the germline V gene, CDR1 is SGHTA and CDR2 is FQGNSA. The DNA for the CDR3 is TGTGCCAGCAGCTGGACCACAGGGACTAATGAAAAACTGTTTTTT. Residues: CASSWTTGTNEKLFF.

This clonotype was detected ten times or more. V and J are TRBV9 and TRBJ1-2; D not certain. The CDR3 is 15 amino acids. Trimming shortened V by 0 bases and J by 0 bases, and 9 bases separated the two germline ends. Germline loops: CDR1 SGDLS, CDR2 YYNGEE. The CDR3 coding sequence is TGTGCCAGCAGCGTAGTCGGGGAGCCTAACTATGGCTACACCTTC. Encoded protein: CASSVVGEPNYGYTF.

As regards this clonotype: One base away lies a much larger clone, so this may be a sequencing read error. This chain joins TRBV18 and TRBJ2-2; the match to TRBD2 covers 9 bases. CDR1 and CDR2 from the germline V gene are KGHSH and LQKENI. The CDR3 spans 15 residues. The J segment lost 4 bases and the V segment lost 5 bases, leaving 5 bases of the junction unmatched. The DNA for the CDR3 is TGTGCCAGCTCAGAGACTAGCGGAAGCACCGGGGAGCTGTTTTTT. As protein: CASSETSGSTGELFF.

This clonotype occurred many times. The V gene is TRBV6-5, the J gene TRBJ1-2, with no clear D. The V gene lost 5 bases and the J gene lost 4 bases, with 11 bases spanning the gap. Looked up from germline, CDR1 is MNHEY and CDR2 is SVGAGI. The CDR3 is made up of 13 amino acids. CDR3 sequence: CASSRNPFYGYTF. As DNA, the CDR3 is TGTGCCAGCAGTCGGAACCCATTCTATGGCTACACCTTC.

This chain connects TRBV20-1 to TRBJ2-7, with 9 positions matching TRBD1. The junction had 16 bases not matched to a gene; V was cut back by 6 bases and J by 7 bases. Germline V gene lookup returns CDR1 DFQATT and CDR2 SNEGSKA (reference sequence). This CDR3 comprises 15 residues. The CDR3, as DNA: TGCAGTGCCTACCGACAGGGGGGGGCGTCGGGTGAGCAGTACTTC. Protein sequence: CSAYRQGGASGEQYF.

This clonotype is a singleton in its sample. The germline gene is not matched at one end of the junction; a read error may be the cause. The chain combines TRBV19 with TRBJ2-5; possibly TRBD2 for D (5 bases). The V gene's germline CDR1 is LNHDA and CDR2 SQIVND (reference sequence). The CDR3 has 13 amino acids. In nucleotides, the CDR3 is TGTGCCAGTAGTATCAGCGGTGAAGAGACCCGGCACTTC. Encoded protein: CASSISGEETRHF.

The rearrangement links TRBV7-2 to TRBJ2-7, with TRBD1 matching over 8 bases. This CDR3 has 18 amino acids. The germline gives CDR1 SGHTA, CDR2 FQGNSA. After removal of 8 bases from V and 1 base from J, the junction contained 19 bases not matched to a gene. CDR3 region: CASHQSGAGGVSSYEQYF. The CDR3, as DNA: TGTGCCAGCCACCAGTCGGGGGCAGGGGGCGTGAGTTCCTACGAGCAGTACTTC.

This clonotype was detected ten times or more. This chain connects TRBV20-1 to TRBJ1-2; TRBD1 might be the D (6 bases). Germline CDR1 is DFQATT and CDR2 is SNEGSKA (reference sequence). CDR3 length: 15 amino acids. V was cut by 0 bases and J by 6 bases, with 17 bases left in between. This CDR3 is CSARESGALRNGYTF. CDR3 nucleotides: TGCAGTGCTAGAGAGTCGGGGGCCCTCCGGAATGGCTACACCTTC.

The chain uses TRBV7-3 and TRBJ1-2; no reliable D call. The CDR3 consists of 15 residues. CDR1 and CDR2 from the germline V gene are SGHTA and FQGTGA. The V gene lost 2 bases and the J gene lost 1 base, with 11 bases spanning the gap. The CDR3 protein is CASSLWGLLNYGYTF. The DNA of the CDR3 is TGTGCCAGCAGCTTATGGGGTCTCCTTAACTATGGCTACACCTTC.

Comment on this clonotype: The missing conserved phenylalanine or tryptophan at the end of this CDR3 makes a read error likely. It is unclear where the CDR3 begins or ends on the DNA, so no DNA is shown, and the CDR3 is as TCRdb lists it. V is TRBV18 and J is TRBJ1-2; whether TRBD1, the table's D call, matches the DNA was not checked. The CDR3 spans 14 amino acids, including both terminal residues. CDR1 is KGHSH, CDR2 LQKENI, per germline. This CDR3 reads CASSPPTGRSGYAS.

As for this clonotype: The junction shows a germline mismatch at one end, possibly a read error. The chain links TRBV20-1 to TRBJ1-2, with 8 bases identical to TRBD1. In germline, CDR1 is DFQATT, CDR2 SNEGSKA (reference sequence). CDR3 length: 14 amino acids. The CDR3 DNA sequence: TGCGGTGCTACCCGACAGGGGAAATCCTATGGCTACGCCTTC. As protein: CGATRQGKSYGYAF.

In its sample, this clonotype was seen many times. The rearrangement links TRBV2 to TRBJ2-2; 7 nucleotides line up with TRBD1. The CDR3 extends over 13 amino acids. The ends lost 10 bases at V and 6 bases at J; junction bases unmatched: 8. Germline V gene sequence: CDR1 SNHLY, CDR2 FYNNEI. The CDR3 DNA reads TGTGCCAACAGAAAGACAGGGTCCGGGGAGCTGTTTTTT. Amino acid sequence: CANRKTGSGELFF.

The sample holds many counts of this clonotype. The chain is built from TRBV12-3 or TRBV12-4 and TRBJ1-4, with no clear D. The CDR3 spans 15 residues. Trimming took 3 bases from V and 4 from J, leaving 12 bases between them. CDR3 bases: TGTGCCAGCAGTTTGTCGACGGCTAATAATGAAAAACTGTTTTTT. Translated: CASSLSTANNEKLFF.

V and J are TRBV15 and TRBJ1-1; D perhaps matches TRBD1 (5 bases). V was clipped by 0 bases and J by 9 bases, with 11 bases between them. CDR1 and CDR2 (germline): LNHNV, YYDKDF (reference sequence). CDR3 length: 13 residues. The CDR3 region is CATSRDLQGQAFF. Here the CDR3 DNA reads TGTGCCACCAGCAGAGATCTTCAGGGCCAAGCTTTCTTT. The whole variable domain, filled in from reference TRBV15 and TRBJ1-1, reads DAMVIQNPRYQVTQFGKPVTLSCSQTLNHNVMYWYQQKSSQAPKLLFHYYDKDFNNEADTPDNFQSRRPNTSFCFLDIRSPGLGDTAMYLCATSRDLQGQAFFGQGTRLTVV.

The genes are TRBV12-3 or TRBV12-4 and TRBJ1-1; D is unclear. The ends were cut back, 4 bases at V and 10 bases at J, with 16 bases in the middle. This CDR3 has 13 amino acids. CDR3 nucleotides: TGTGCCAGCAGTTCGGAACAAATCTCCTCAGCTTTCTTT. It encodes CASSSEQISSAFF.

The gene calls are TRBV20-1 and TRBJ2-5, with TRBD1 identical over 11 bases. The CDR3 spans 14 residues. CDR1 DFQATT and CDR2 SNEGSKA come from the germline V gene (reference sequence). Trimming removed 6 bases from V and 9 bases from J; junction bases left unmatched: 12. CDR3 residues: CSAEDRGRREPQYF. The CDR3 coding sequence is TGCAGTGCCGAGGACAGGGGGCGTCGGGAGCCCCAGTACTTC.

On this clonotype: One junction end disagrees with the germline gene, perhaps due to a read error. This sequence joins TRBV5-1 and TRBJ1-6, with D uncertain. CDR1 is SGHRS and CDR2 is YFSETQ in the germline V gene. The CDR3 has 14 residues. For the CDR3, the DNA is TGCGCCAGCGGCTTGAGGTCGACTAATTCACCCCTCCACTTT. Translated: CASGLRSTNSPLHF.

This clonotype was recorded at least ten times. The V call is TRBV6-6, the J call TRBJ1-3; 10 nucleotides match TRBD1. V gave up 5 bases and J gave up 6 bases; unmatched junction bases: 10. The CDR3 is 16 residues long. Germline V gives CDR1 MNHNY, CDR2 SVGAGI (reference sequence). The CDR3 DNA reads as TGTGCCAGCAGTAAGACAGGGGGCATTAGGGAAAACACCATATATTTT. This sequence encodes CASSKTGGIRENTIYF.

This clonotype has a count of ten or more. The CDR3 DNA follows: TGTGCCAGCAGCTTAGTTCTACTGGGACAGGGGACTAATCAGCCCCAGCATTTT. It is translated as CASSLVLLGQGTNQPQHF. The chain employs TRBV7-2 and TRBJ1-5, with 10 nucleotides matching TRBD1. Germline V lookup: CDR1 SGHTA, CDR2 FQGNSA. Trimming cost V 1 base and J 4 bases; bases outside gene matches: 10. The CDR3 totals 18 residues.

In its sample, this clonotype was seen a few times. The chain recombines TRBV6-1 with TRBJ1-5, with a weak D call TRBD1 (6 bases). CDR1 and CDR2 (germline): MNHNS, SASEGT. V was trimmed by 6 bases and J by 0 bases, leaving 21 bases between them. This CDR3 has 18 amino acids. CDR3 loop: CASRHPGHNDHSNQPQHF. In nucleotides, the CDR3 is TGTGCCAGCAGGCATCCGGGACACAATGACCATAGCAATCAGCCCCAGCATTTT.